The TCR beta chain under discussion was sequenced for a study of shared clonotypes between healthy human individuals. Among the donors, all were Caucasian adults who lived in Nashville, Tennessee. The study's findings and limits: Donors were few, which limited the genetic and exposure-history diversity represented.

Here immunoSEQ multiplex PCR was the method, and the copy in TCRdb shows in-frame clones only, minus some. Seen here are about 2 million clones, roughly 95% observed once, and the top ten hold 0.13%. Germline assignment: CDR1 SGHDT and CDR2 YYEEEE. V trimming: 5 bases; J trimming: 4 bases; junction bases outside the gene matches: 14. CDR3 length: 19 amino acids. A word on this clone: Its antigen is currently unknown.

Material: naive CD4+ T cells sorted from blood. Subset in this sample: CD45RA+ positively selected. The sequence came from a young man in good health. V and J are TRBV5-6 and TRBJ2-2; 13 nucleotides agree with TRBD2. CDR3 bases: TGTGCCAGCAGATCTTTCAGGACTAGCGGGAGAGGGAGCACCGGGGAGCTGTTTTTT. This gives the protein CASRSFRTSGRGSTGELFF. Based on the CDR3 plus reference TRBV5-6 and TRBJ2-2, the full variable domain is DAGVTQSPTHLIKTRGQQVTLRCSPKSGHDTVSWYQQALGQGPQFIFQYYEEEERQRGNFPDRFSGHQFPNYSSELNVNALLLGDSALYLCASRSFRTSGRGSTGELFFGEGSRLTVL.